This T cell receptor beta chain was found in a study of CD8+ T cells in alopecia areata. Regarding the study as a whole: Persistence during tofacitinib was seen for many expanded lesional clones in scalp and blood.

Of note for this clone: As yet, its antigen is unknown. A junction end diverges from the germline sequence, so it may reflect a read error.

Stated treatment: oral pan-JAK inhibitor, 5-10 mg twice daily. Germline values: CDR1 SGHRS, CDR2 YFSETQ. The CDR3 sequence is 14 residues long. RNA was extracted and reverse transcribed into cDNA as the sequencing template. Data came from immunoSEQ multiplex PCR; TCRdb stores just in-frame clones and leaves some out. This table holds about 100,000 clones, around 44% found once. The chain uses TRBV5-1 and TRBJ2-1; 7 nucleotides agree with TRBD2. This clonotype was obtained from a human donor with alopecia areata. The material was CD8+ T cells sorted from blood, obtained at week 24, from a patient treated with tofacitinib. The CDR3 protein is CASSTTTSRSSWIF. The CDR3 DNA is TGCGCCAGCAGCACAACGACTAGCCGGTCATCGTGGATCTTC.